What follows are 14 T cell receptor beta chains derived from one specimen sequenced in a study of T cell repertoires in cytomegalovirus infection. Each CDR3 protein is one row after TCRdb ran MiXCR on the reads. This table has 900,000 to 950,000 distinct CDR3 sequences, under 40% appearing once. For these receptors, no antigen is known. Sequencing was performed on cultured CD8+ T cells from PBMCs, taken from culture after CMV antigen stimulation. Receptors were obtained from a human donor in good health (CMV status not recorded). Some clones in this sample may be carry-over from other donors' samples.

The table lists this clonotype with a few counts. The chain carries TRBV6-5 and TRBJ1-3; tentative D call: TRBD1 (6 bases). This CDR3 contains 15 residues. In germline, CDR1 is MNHEY, CDR2 SVGAGI. V was shortened by 4 bases and J by 7 bases, with 17 bases between the two germline ends. The CDR3 DNA sequence: TGTGCCAGCAGTTTCATGACAGGCACTTTTAACACCATATATTTT. Translating gives CASSFMTGTFNTIYF.

V gene TRBV12-3 or TRBV12-4 combines with J gene TRBJ2-7; D possibly matches TRBD1 or TRBD2 (5 bases each). This CDR3 is 13 amino acids long. Trimming took 4 bases from V and 2 from J, leaving 9 bases between them. The CDR3 DNA is TGTGCCAGCAGTTGGGACGGTACCTACGAGCAGTACTTC. This translates into CASSWDGTYEQYF.

The chain has TRBV6-5 and TRBJ1-1, with 7 bases fitting TRBD1. This CDR3 is 15 amino acids long. V shed 0 bases, J shed 7 bases, and the junction held 8 bases outside the gene matches. Germline assignment: CDR1 MNHEY and CDR2 SVGAGI. CDR3 sequence reads: CASSYSQGTVIEAFF. The CDR3 DNA sequence: TGTGCCAGCAGTTACTCCCAGGGGACAGTCATTGAAGCTTTCTTT.

This clonotype showed up many times. The genes are TRBV6-1 and TRBJ2-1, with TRBD1 matching 7 bases. This CDR3 is built from 15 residues. Germline values: CDR1 MNHNS, CDR2 SASEGT. Trimming removed 7 bases from V and 4 bases from J; junction bases left unmatched: 10. CDR3 coding DNA: TGTGCCAGCATCCCCTTATCGGGACAGTACAATGAGCAGTTCTTC. Its translation: CASIPLSGQYNEQFF.

The J gene is TRBJ2-7, the V gene TRBV7-2; 11 nucleotides match TRBD2. V was clipped by 0 bases and J by 4 bases; unmatched bases: 8. The length of the CDR3 is 17 residues. The germline gives CDR1 SGHTA, CDR2 FQGNSA. The CDR3: CASSLAPLAGGPYEQYF. The CDR3 region has the DNA TGTGCCAGCAGCTTAGCGCCCCTAGCGGGGGGCCCATACGAGCAGTACTTC.

This clonotype was counted a few times. The genes are TRBV7-6 and TRBJ2-5; D may be TRBD1 (6 bases). The CDR3 runs to 17 residues. V was shortened by 4 bases and J by 5 bases, with 23 bases between the two germline ends. Germline loops: CDR1 SGHVS, CDR2 FNYEAQ. DNA for the CDR3: TGTGCCAGCAGCTCAGCCTCCTCAGGGGATTCGGTGGAGACCCAGTACTTC. The encoded protein is CASSSASSGDSVETQYF. Based on the CDR3 plus reference TRBV7-6 and TRBJ2-5, the full variable domain is GAGVSQSPRYKVTKRGQDVALRCDPISGHVSLYWYRQALGQGPEFLTYFNYEAQQDKSGLPNDRFSAERPEGSISTLTIQRTEQRDSAMYRCASSSASSGDSVETQYFGPGTRLLVL.

This clonotype was counted a few times. J is TRBJ1-2 and V is TRBV2; no definite D call. V was clipped by 8 bases and J by 4 bases, with 20 bases between them. Germline V CDR1 and CDR2: SNHLY, FYNNEI. The CDR3 has 15 amino acids. This CDR3 reads CASLRENTLFYGYTF. The CDR3 nucleotides are TGTGCCAGCCTAAGAGAGAACACCCTTTTCTATGGCTACACCTTC.

The chain carries TRBV4-3 and TRBJ2-5; TRBD2 is a possible D gene (6 bases). Germline V gene data show CDR1 as LGHNA and CDR2 as YSLEER. CDR3 length equals 22 residues. The V gene lost 0 bases and the J gene lost 4 bases, with 33 bases spanning the gap. CDR3 loop: CASSQDKAFQRARPPHRETQYF. In DNA form, the CDR3 reads TGCGCCAGCAGCCAAGACAAGGCTTTTCAGCGGGCCCGACCGCCACATAGAGAGACCCAGTACTTC.

The chain has TRBV28 and TRBJ1-6; 7 nucleotides match TRBD1. Germline V gives CDR1 MDHEN, CDR2 SYDVKM. This CDR3 is built from 16 residues. The V gene end was trimmed by 3 bases and the J gene end by 0 bases; junction bases not matched to a gene: 2. CDR3 bases: TGTGCCAGCAGTTTGACAGGGAACTCCTATAATTCACCCCTCCACTTT. Protein product: CASSLTGNSYNSPLHF.

This clonotype was seen a few times. J is TRBJ1-2 and V is TRBV5-1; maybe TRBD1 (5 bases). Trimming took 2 bases from V and 6 from J, leaving 17 bases between them. CDR1 is SGHRS, CDR2 YFSETQ, per germline. This CDR3 has 15 residues. In DNA form, the CDR3 reads TGCGCCAGCAGCTTCGGGGACCAGGGAGGGGATGGCTACACCTTC. Its translation is CASSFGDQGGDGYTF. Full variable domain (rest looked up from reference TRBV5-1 and TRBJ1-2): KAGVTQTPRYLIKTRGQQVTLSCSPISGHRSVSWYQQTPGQGLQFLFEYFSETQRNKGNFPGRFSGRQFSNSRSEMNVSTLELGDSALYLCASSFGDQGGDGYTFGSGTRLTVV.

The chain uses TRBV4-1 and TRBJ2-7, with D hard to call. The CDR3 is made up of 14 amino acids. The V and J ends lost 0 bases and 0 bases respectively, with 6 bases between them. In germline, CDR1 is MGHRA, CDR2 YSYEKL. CDR3 DNA sequence: TGCGCCAGCAGCCAAGAGTGGGCCTCCTACGAGCAGTACGTC. Its protein is CASSQEWASYEQYV.

The table lists this clonotype with many counts. V and J are TRBV7-6 and TRBJ1-6; a possible D gene is TRBD1 (5 bases). This CDR3 is built from 13 residues. From germline, CDR1 is SGHVS and CDR2 FNYEAQ. V lost 6 bases and J lost 7, with 10 bases in between. The CDR3 nucleotides read TGTGCCAGCAGTTTTGGGACCAATTCACCCCTCCACTTT. It codes for CASSFGTNSPLHF.

This clonotype was detected only a few times. This rearrangement joins TRBV6-1 to TRBJ1-2; weak D call: TRBD1 (5 bases). The germline gives CDR1 MNHNS, CDR2 SASEGT. Trimming shortened V by 4 bases and J by 6 bases, and 15 bases separated the two germline ends. The CDR3 has 14 amino acids. The CDR3 coding sequence is TGTGCCAGCAGTGGTCGGAAGGGGACGGATGGCTACACCTTC. As protein: CASSGRKGTDGYTF.

The CDR3 DNA reads TGTGCCAGCAGTGAAGTGGACAGCTCCTACGAGCAGTACTTC. It specifies CASSEVDSSYEQYF. The gene calls are TRBV6-1 and TRBJ2-7; maybe TRBD1 (6 bases). Germline V lookup: CDR1 MNHNS, CDR2 SASEGT. The CDR3 length is 14 residues. V was clipped by 1 base and J by 0 bases, with 7 bases between them.